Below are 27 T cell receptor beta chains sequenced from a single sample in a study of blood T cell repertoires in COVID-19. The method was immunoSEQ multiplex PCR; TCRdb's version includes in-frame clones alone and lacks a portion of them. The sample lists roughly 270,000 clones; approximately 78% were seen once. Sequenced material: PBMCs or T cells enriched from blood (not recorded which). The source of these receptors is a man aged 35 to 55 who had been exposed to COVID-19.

The CDR3 nucleotides read TGCGCCAGCAGCGGTAGCGGGAGGGCTCGGGAGCTGTTTTTT. It is translated as CASSGSGRARELFF. The rearrangement links TRBV5-1 to TRBJ2-2, with 11 positions matching TRBD2. Germline CDR1 reads SGHRS; CDR2 reads YFSETQ. J lost 9 bases, V lost 4 bases, and 5 bases had no gene match. This CDR3 region has 14 residues.

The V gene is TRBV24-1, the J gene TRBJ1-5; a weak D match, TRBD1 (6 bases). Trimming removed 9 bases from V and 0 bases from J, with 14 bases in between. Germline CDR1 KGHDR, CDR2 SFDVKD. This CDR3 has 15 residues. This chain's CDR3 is CATAKGQTSNQPQHF. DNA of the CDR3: TGTGCCACCGCTAAAGGACAGACTAGCAATCAGCCCCAGCATTTT.

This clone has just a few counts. CDR3 DNA: TGTGCCAGCAGTTTAATAGTTGGAAACACCATATATTTT. Encoded protein: CASSLIVGNTIYF. The chain joins TRBV12-3 or TRBV12-4 to TRBJ1-3; no definite D call. This CDR3 comprises 13 residues. V was trimmed by 2 bases and J by 3 bases, leaving 5 bases between them.

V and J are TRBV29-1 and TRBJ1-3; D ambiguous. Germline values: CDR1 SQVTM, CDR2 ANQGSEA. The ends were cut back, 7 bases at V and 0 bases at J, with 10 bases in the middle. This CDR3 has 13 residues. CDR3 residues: CSGLSISGNTIYF. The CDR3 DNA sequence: TGCAGCGGACTCAGCATCTCTGGAAACACCATATATTTT.

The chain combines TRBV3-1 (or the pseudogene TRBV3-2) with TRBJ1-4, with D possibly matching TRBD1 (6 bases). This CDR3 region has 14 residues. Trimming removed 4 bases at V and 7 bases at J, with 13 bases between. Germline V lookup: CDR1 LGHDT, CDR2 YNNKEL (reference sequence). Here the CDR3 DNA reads TGTGCCAGCAGCCCGAGGGGGATGACTGAAAAACTGTTTTTT. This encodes CASSPRGMTEKLFF.

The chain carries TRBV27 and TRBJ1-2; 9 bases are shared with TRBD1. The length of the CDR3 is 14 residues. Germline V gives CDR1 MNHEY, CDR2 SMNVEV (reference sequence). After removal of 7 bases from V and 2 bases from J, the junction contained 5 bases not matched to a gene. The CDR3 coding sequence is TGTGCCAGCAATTCCGGGACAGGGAACTATGGCTACACCTTC. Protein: CASNSGTGNYGYTF.

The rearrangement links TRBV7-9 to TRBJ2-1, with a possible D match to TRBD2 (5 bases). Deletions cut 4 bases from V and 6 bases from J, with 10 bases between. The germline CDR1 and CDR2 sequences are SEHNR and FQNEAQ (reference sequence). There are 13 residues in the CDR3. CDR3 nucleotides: TGTGCCAGCAGCTCCGGGGTCTCCAATGAGCAGTTCTTC. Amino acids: CASSSGVSNEQFF.

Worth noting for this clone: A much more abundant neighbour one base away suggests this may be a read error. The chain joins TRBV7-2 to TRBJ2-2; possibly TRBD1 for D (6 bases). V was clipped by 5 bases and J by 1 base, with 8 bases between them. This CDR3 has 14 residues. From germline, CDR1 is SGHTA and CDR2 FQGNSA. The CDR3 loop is CASSPDRNTGELFF. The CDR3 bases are TGTGCCAGCAGCCCGGACAGGAACACCGGGGAGCTGTTTTTT.

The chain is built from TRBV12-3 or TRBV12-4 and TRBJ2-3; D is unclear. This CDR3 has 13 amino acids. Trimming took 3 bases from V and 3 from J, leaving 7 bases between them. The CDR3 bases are TGTGCCAGCAGTTTGGTGGAGACAGATACGCAGTATTTT. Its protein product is CASSLVETDTQYF.

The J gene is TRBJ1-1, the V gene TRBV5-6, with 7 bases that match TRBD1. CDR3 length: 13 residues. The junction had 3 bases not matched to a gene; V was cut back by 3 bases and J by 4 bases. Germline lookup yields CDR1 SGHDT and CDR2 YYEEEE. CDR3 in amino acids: CASSWDRSTEAFF. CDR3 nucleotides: TGTGCCAGCAGCTGGGACAGAAGCACTGAAGCTTTCTTT.

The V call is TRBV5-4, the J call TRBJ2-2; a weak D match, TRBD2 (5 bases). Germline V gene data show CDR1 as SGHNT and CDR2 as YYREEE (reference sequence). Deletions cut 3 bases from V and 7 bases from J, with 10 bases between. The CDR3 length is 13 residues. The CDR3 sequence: CASSSSLYGELFF. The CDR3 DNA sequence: TGTGCCAGCAGCTCTAGCTTATACGGGGAGCTGTTTTTT.

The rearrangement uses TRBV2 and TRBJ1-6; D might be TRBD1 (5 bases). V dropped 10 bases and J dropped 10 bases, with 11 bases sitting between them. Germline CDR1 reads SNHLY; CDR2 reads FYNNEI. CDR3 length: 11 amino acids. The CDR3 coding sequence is TGTGCCATTCGACAGCCATCACCCCTCCACTTT. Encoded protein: CAIRQPSPLHF.

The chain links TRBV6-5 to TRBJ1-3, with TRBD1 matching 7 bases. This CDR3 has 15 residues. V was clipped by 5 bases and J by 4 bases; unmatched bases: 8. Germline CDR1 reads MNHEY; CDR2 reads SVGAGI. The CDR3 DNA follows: TGTGCCAGCAGTCCTTACAGGGGATACGGAAACACCATATATTTT. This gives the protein CASSPYRGYGNTIYF.

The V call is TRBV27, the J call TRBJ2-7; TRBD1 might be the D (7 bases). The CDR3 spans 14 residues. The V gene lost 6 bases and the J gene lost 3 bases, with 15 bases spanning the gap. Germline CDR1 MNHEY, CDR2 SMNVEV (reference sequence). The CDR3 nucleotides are TGTGCCAGCAGCTTGGACAGGCGGGGCTACGAGCAGTACTTC. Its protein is CASSLDRRGYEQYF.

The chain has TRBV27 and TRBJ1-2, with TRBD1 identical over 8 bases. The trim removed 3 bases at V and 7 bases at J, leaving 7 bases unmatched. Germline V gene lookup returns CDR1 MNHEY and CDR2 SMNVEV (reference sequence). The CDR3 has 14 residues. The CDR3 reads CASSLDRVIGGYTF. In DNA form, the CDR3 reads TGTGCCAGCAGTTTGGACAGGGTTATTGGTGGCTACACCTTC.

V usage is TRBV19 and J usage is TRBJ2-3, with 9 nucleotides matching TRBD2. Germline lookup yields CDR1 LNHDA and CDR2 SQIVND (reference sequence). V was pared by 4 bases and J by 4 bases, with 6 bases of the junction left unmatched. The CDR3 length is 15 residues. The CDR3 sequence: CASSTPGLASDTQYF. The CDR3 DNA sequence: TGTGCCAGTAGTACCCCGGGACTAGCCTCAGATACGCAGTATTTT.

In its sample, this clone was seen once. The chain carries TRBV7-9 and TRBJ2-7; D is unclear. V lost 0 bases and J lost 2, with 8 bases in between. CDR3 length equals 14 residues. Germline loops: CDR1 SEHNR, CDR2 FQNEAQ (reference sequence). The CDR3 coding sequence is TGTGCCAGCAGCTTAGCCACAGCAGCCTACGAGCAGTACTTC. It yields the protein CASSLATAAYEQYF.

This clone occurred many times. CDR3 in amino acids: CASSLSGAYNQPQHF. CDR3 in DNA: TGTGCCAGCAGCTTATCAGGGGCCTACAATCAGCCCCAGCATTTT. J is TRBJ1-5 and V is TRBV7-8, with D perhaps matching TRBD1 (6 bases). Germline lookup yields CDR1 SGHVS and CDR2 FQNEAQ. The CDR3 is 15 amino acids. The V gene lost 2 bases and the J gene lost 3 bases, with 11 bases spanning the gap.

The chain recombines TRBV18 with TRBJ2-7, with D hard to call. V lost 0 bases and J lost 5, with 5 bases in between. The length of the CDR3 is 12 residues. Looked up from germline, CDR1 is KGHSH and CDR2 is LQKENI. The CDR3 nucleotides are TGTGCCAGCTCACCACCAGACAACGAGCAGTACTTC. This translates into CASSPPDNEQYF.

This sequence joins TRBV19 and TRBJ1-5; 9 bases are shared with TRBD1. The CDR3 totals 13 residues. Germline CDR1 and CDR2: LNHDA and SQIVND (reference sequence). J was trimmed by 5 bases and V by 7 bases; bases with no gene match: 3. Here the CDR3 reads CASNRDRDQPQHF. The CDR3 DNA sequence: TGTGCCAGTAACCGGGACAGGGATCAGCCCCAGCATTTT.

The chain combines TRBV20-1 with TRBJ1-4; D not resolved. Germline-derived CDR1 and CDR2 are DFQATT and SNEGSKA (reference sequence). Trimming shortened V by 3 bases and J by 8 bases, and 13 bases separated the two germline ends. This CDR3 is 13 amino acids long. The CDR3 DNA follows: TGCAGTGCTAGTTTGGGAGCCCAGGAAAAACTGTTTTTT. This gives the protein CSASLGAQEKLFF.

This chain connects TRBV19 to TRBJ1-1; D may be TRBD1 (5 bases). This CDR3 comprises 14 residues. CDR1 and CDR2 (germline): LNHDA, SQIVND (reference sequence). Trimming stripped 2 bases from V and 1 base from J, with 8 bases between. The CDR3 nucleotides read TGTGCCAGTAGTATACGTCAGGGGAACACTGAAGCTTTCTTT. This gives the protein CASSIRQGNTEAFF.

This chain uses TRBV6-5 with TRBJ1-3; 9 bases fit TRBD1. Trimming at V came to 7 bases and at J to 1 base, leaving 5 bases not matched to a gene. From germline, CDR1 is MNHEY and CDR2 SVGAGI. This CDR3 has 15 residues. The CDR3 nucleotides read TGTGCCAGCACCGAACAGGGGGCTTCTGGAAACACCATATATTTT. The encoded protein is CASTEQGASGNTIYF.

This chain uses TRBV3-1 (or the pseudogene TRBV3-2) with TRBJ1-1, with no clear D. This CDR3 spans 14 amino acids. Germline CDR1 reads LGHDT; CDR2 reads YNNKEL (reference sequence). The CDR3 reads CAITRRVMNTEAFF. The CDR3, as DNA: TGTGCTATAACCCGGAGAGTTATGAACACTGAAGCTTTCTTT.

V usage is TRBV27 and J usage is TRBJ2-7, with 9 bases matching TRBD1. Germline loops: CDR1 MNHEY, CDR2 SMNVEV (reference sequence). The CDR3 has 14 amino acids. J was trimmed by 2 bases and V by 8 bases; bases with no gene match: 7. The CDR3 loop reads CASPGTGKPYEQYF. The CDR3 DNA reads TGTGCCAGCCCCGGGACAGGGAAGCCCTACGAGCAGTACTTC.

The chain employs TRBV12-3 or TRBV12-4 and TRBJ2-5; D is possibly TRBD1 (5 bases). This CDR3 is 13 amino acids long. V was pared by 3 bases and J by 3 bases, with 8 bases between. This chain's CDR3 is CASSFVQEETQYF. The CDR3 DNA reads TGTGCCAGCAGTTTTGTACAGGAAGAGACCCAGTACTTC.

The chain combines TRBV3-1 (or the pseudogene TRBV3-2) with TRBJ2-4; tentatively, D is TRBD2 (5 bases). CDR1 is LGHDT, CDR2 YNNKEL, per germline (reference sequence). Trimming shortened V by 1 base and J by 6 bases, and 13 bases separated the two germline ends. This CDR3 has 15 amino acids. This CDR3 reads CASSQASSGINIQYF. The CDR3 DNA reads TGTGCCAGCAGCCAAGCGTCCAGCGGTATAAACATTCAGTACTTC.